These 14 T cell receptor beta chains were all obtained from the same sample, sequenced in a study of cytomegalovirus exposure and HLA in healthy donors. The PCR ran on 60 Vbeta and 13 Jbeta primers. Method: immunoSEQ multiplex PCR; TCRdb's copy keeps in-frame clones and lacks some. The repertoire has fewer than 130,000 clones, about 70% of them found once; the top ten carry 2.6%. The sample comprised PBMCs. The receptors were gathered from a man over 45 in good health and CMV-seropositive.

The V call is TRBV5-1, the J call TRBJ1-2; 10 bases map to TRBD1. The trim removed 3 bases at V and 8 bases at J, leaving 10 bases unmatched. This CDR3 has 15 residues. Germline lookup yields CDR1 SGHRS and CDR2 YFSETQ. CDR3 sequence (DNA): TGCGCCAGCAGCTCAGCCGGGACAGGGGTGAAGGGCTACACCTTC. Amino acid sequence: CASSSAGTGVKGYTF.

This clone was observed a handful of times. The J gene is TRBJ2-5, the V gene TRBV5-4, with 8 positions matching TRBD1. Germline V gives CDR1 SGHNT, CDR2 YYREEE (reference sequence). The CDR3 sequence is 13 residues long. J gave up 6 bases and V 3 bases, and 4 bases lay outside the gene matches. The CDR3 reads CASSWTGRKTQYF. The CDR3 nucleotides are TGTGCCAGCAGCTGGACAGGGCGAAAGACCCAGTACTTC.

This chain connects TRBV6-5 to TRBJ1-1; D not certain. The CDR3 is 13 residues long. V was cut by 4 bases and J by 0 bases, with 6 bases left in between. Germline CDR1 MNHEY, CDR2 SVGAGI. The CDR3 sequence: CASSSFMNTEAFF. CDR3 nucleotide sequence: TGTGCCAGCAGTTCCTTTATGAACACTGAAGCTTTCTTT.

The V gene is TRBV7-3, the J gene TRBJ2-1; tentatively, D is TRBD2 (6 bases). Germline V lookup: CDR1 SGHTA, CDR2 FQGTGA. This CDR3 has 15 amino acids. V was cut by 2 bases and J by 6 bases, with 14 bases left in between. CDR3 in DNA: TGTGCCAGCAGCTTATCCCGGGGTAGCGGCAATGAGCAGTTCTTC. It specifies CASSLSRGSGNEQFF.

The rearrangement joins TRBV9 to TRBJ2-1; 16 nucleotides match TRBD2. The junction had 7 bases not matched to a gene; V was cut back by 4 bases and J by 0 bases. The germline V gene encodes CDR1 SGDLS and CDR2 YYNGEE. There are 19 residues in the CDR3. The CDR3 DNA is TGTGCCAGCAGCACCCCGGGACTAGCGGGAGGGGGCTCCTACAATGAGCAGTTCTTC. This translates into CASSTPGLAGGGSYNEQFF.

The chain uses TRBV19 and TRBJ2-6; perhaps TRBD2 as D (6 bases). V lost 5 bases to trimming and J lost 4 bases, with 15 bases between them. The CDR3 runs 16 residues. Germline V CDR1 and CDR2: LNHDA, SQIVND (reference sequence). Here the CDR3 reads CASSPTAGPGANVLTF. The CDR3 DNA reads as TGTGCCAGTAGTCCTACGGCGGGGCCCGGGGCCAACGTCCTGACTTTC.

This rearrangement joins TRBV2 to TRBJ1-4; possibly TRBD1 for D (6 bases). The CDR3 sequence is 13 residues long. Trimming shortened V by 8 bases and J by 8 bases, and 15 bases separated the two germline ends. CDR1 and CDR2 from the germline V gene are SNHLY and FYNNEI. As DNA, the CDR3 is TGTGCCAGCGTAGGGGGGGCCCGAGAAAAACTGTTTTTT. Its translation is CASVGGAREKLFF.

The gene calls are TRBV5-1 and TRBJ2-1; D perhaps matches TRBD2 (6 bases). The CDR3 loop spans 14 amino acids. Trimming stripped 2 bases from V and 8 bases from J, with 14 bases between. CDR1 SGHRS and CDR2 YFSETQ come from the germline V gene. The DNA of the CDR3 is TGCGCCAGCAGCTTTCCACTAGCCCGAGATGAGCAGTTCTTC. Translated: CASSFPLARDEQFF.

This clone has just a few counts. This sequence joins TRBV11-2 and TRBJ2-1; D unclear. In germline, CDR1 is SGHAT, CDR2 FQNNGV. The V end was cut by 6 bases, the J end by 9 bases, with 12 bases between. CDR3 size: 12 residues. Written as DNA, the CDR3 is TGTGCCAGCAGACCACCGGCAGGTGAGCAGTTCTTC. Its translation is CASRPPAGEQFF.

V and J are TRBV19 and TRBJ1-5; D perhaps matches TRBD1 (5 bases). V lost 5 bases and J 7 bases, leaving 12 bases between the germline ends. Looked up from germline, CDR1 is LNHDA and CDR2 is SQIVND (reference sequence). The CDR3 length is 13 residues. In DNA, the CDR3 is TGTGCCAGTAGTGGGACTATCCAGCAGCCCCAGCATTTT. This codes for CASSGTIQQPQHF.

The rearrangement joins TRBV6-4 to TRBJ2-3; TRBD2 matches 10 bases. This CDR3 has 16 residues. Germline V gives CDR1 MRHNA, CDR2 SNTAGT. V dropped 2 bases and J dropped 4; count of bases not matched to a gene: 6. CDR3: CASSDRVAGGADTQYF. The CDR3 DNA is TGTGCCAGCAGTGACAGGGTAGCGGGAGGTGCAGATACGCAGTATTTT.

The gene calls are TRBV19 and TRBJ2-1; 8 bases agree with TRBD2. This CDR3 region has 16 residues. V gave up 5 bases and J gave up 0 bases; unmatched junction bases: 6. Germline CDR1 LNHDA, CDR2 SQIVND (reference sequence). The DNA for the CDR3 is TGTGCCAGTAGTTCGGCCGGGACTAGCTCCTACAATGAGCAGTTCTTC. This codes for CASSSAGTSSYNEQFF. The whole variable domain, remainder taken from reference TRBV19 and TRBJ2-1, is DGGITQSPKYLFRKEGQNVTLSCEQNLNHDAMYWYRQDPGQGLRLIYYSQIVNDFQKGDIAEGYSVSREKKESFPLTVTSAQKNPTAFYLCASSSAGTSSYNEQFFGPGTRLTVL.

The V gene is TRBV4-1, the J gene TRBJ1-2; 10 bases fit TRBD1. Germline values: CDR1 MGHRA, CDR2 YSYEKL. The V gene end was trimmed by 1 base and the J gene end by 8 bases; junction bases not matched to a gene: 4. The CDR3 consists of 14 residues. In DNA, the CDR3 is TGCGCCAGCAGCCAAGGACAGGGGGCTCGAGGCTACACCTTC. Translation: CASSQGQGARGYTF.

The rearrangement joins TRBV7-3 to TRBJ1-3; 7 bases align to TRBD1. Germline loops: CDR1 SGHTA, CDR2 FQGTGA. This CDR3 is 14 amino acids long. The trim removed 6 bases at V and 8 bases at J, leaving 10 bases unmatched. Here the CDR3 reads CASSFGQDSDTIYF. CDR3 bases: TGTGCCAGCAGTTTCGGACAGGACTCGGACACCATATATTTT.